One sample yielded the 13 T cell receptor beta chains listed below, sequenced in a study of spatial heterogeneity in lung cancer. General study points: One measure, the expanded intratumoral alpha and beta TCR count, tracked tumor mutation counts.

As to time point: sample taken at primary tumor resection. TCRdb recomputed calls from the 5' RACE reads with MiXCR, one row per CDR3 protein. This sample has 20,000 to 25,000 distinct CDR3 sequences; approximately 4.3% occur once, and the top ten carry 9.9%. These TCRs are of unknown antigen specificity. Sequencing was performed on lung tumor tissue, taken at surgery. The receptors were sampled from a male donor with early-stage non-small cell lung cancer.

This clonotype was seen repeatedly, ten times or more. The J gene is TRBJ1-5, the V gene TRBV20-1; D remains unclear. Germline V lookup: CDR1 DFQATT, CDR2 SNEGSKA (reference sequence). Trimming removed 2 bases from V and 0 bases from J, with 8 bases in between. CDR3 length: 14 residues. CDR3 coding DNA: TGCAGTGCTAGAAAGCTTTATAGCAATCAGCCCCAGCATTTT. Its protein is CSARKLYSNQPQHF.

This clonotype showed up many times. This chain connects TRBV28 to TRBJ2-1; D tentatively fits TRBD1 or TRBD2 (5 bases each). This CDR3 contains 12 residues. V was trimmed by 5 bases and J by 13 bases, leaving 15 bases between them. Germline CDR1 reads MDHEN; CDR2 reads SYDVKM. CDR3 protein: CASSGGVPIQFF. The CDR3 DNA sequence: TGTGCCAGCAGTGGGGGAGTGCCAATTCAGTTCTTC.

This clonotype came up a few times. V and J are TRBV10-2 and TRBJ2-7; D uncertain. Germline V CDR1 and CDR2: WSHSY, SAAADI. This CDR3 has 13 amino acids. V lost 0 bases and J 3 bases, leaving 6 bases between the germline ends. CDR3 sequence reads: CASSESAGYEQYF. The DNA of the CDR3 is TGCGCCAGCAGTGAGTCAGCCGGCTACGAGCAGTACTTC.

This clonotype was seen many times. The chain uses TRBV2 and TRBJ2-1; 13 positions match TRBD2. Trimming at V came to 6 bases and at J to 7 bases, leaving 6 bases not matched to a gene. CDR3 length equals 15 residues. Germline assignment: CDR1 SNHLY and CDR2 FYNNEI. In nucleotides, the CDR3 is TGTGCCAGCAGGGGTACTAGCGGGGGGGCAAATGAGCAGTTCTTC. Protein product: CASRGTSGGANEQFF.

This clonotype has ten or more counts. This chain joins TRBV3-1 and TRBJ2-1; D is undetermined. CDR1 and CDR2 (germline): LGHDT, YNNKEL (reference sequence). The CDR3 has 14 amino acids. The V end lost 7 bases, the J end lost 8 bases, and 18 bases lay between the germline ends. CDR3 nucleotides: TGTGCCAGCAACCAGAGGCCAGGTCCATATGAGCAGTTCTTC. It yields the protein CASNQRPGPYEQFF.

This clonotype showed up many times. The chain carries TRBV29-1 and TRBJ2-5, with a possible D match to TRBD1 (5 bases). Between the trimmed V and J ends, which lost 6 bases and 5 bases, there was a span of 19 bases. This CDR3 comprises 14 residues. In germline, CDR1 is SQVTM, CDR2 ANQGSEA. The CDR3 DNA reads as TGCAGCGTGATCCTGGGGCAGGTGGTGGAGACCCAGTACTTC. Amino acids: CSVILGQVVETQYF.

The table lists this clonotype with many counts. The chain employs TRBV11-3 and TRBJ2-1, with TRBD2 identical over 9 bases. This CDR3 contains 15 residues. Germline V gene sequence: CDR1 SGHNT, CDR2 YENEEA. The trim removed 5 bases at V and 8 bases at J, leaving 10 bases unmatched. The CDR3 sequence: CASSQLAGPGYEQFF. CDR3 DNA sequence: TGTGCCAGCAGCCAACTAGCGGGCCCGGGTTATGAGCAGTTCTTC.

There are many counts of this clonotype. The chain is built from TRBV28 and TRBJ2-3, with D uncertain. This CDR3 spans 13 amino acids. V lost 7 bases, J lost 0 bases, and 8 bases lay in between. The germline CDR1 and CDR2 sequences are MDHEN and SYDVKM. The CDR3 bases are TGTGCCAGCACGTGGCTCAGCACAGATACGCAGTATTTT. Its protein is CASTWLSTDTQYF.

This clonotype was observed at least ten times. This rearrangement joins TRBV6-2 or TRBV6-3 to TRBJ2-7; D tentatively fits TRBD1 or TRBD2 (5 bases each). CDR3 length equals 17 residues. CDR1 and CDR2 (germline): MNHEY, SVGEGT. Trimming pared 7 bases from V and 1 base from J, leaving 23 bases between. This CDR3 is CASTSQTGTPRSYEQYF. The CDR3, as DNA: TGTGCCAGCACCTCCCAAACCGGGACCCCTAGGTCCTACGAGCAGTACTTC.

This clonotype was seen many times. The chain employs TRBV20-1 and TRBJ2-7; no definite D call. Deletions cut 3 bases from V and 2 bases from J, with 11 bases between. Germline loops: CDR1 DFQATT, CDR2 SNEGSKA (reference sequence). This CDR3 has 13 amino acids. The CDR3 DNA reads TGCAGTGCTAGTTTAGGGTTAACCTACGAGCAGTACTTC. Its translation: CSASLGLTYEQYF.

Ten or more counts support this clonotype. This chain joins TRBV20-1 and TRBJ2-7, with 7 bases aligning to TRBD2. From germline, CDR1 is DFQATT and CDR2 SNEGSKA (reference sequence). This CDR3 comprises 15 residues. The trim removed 3 bases at V and 6 bases at J, leaving 14 bases unmatched. The CDR3: CSARSRTRLPFEQYF. For the CDR3, the DNA is TGCAGTGCTAGGTCCCGGACTAGACTCCCCTTCGAGCAGTACTTC.

This clonotype showed up many times. The chain joins TRBV7-6 to TRBJ1-6; weak D call: TRBD1 (6 bases). Germline V gives CDR1 SGHVS, CDR2 FNYEAQ. The CDR3 has 16 amino acids. V was clipped by 0 bases and J by 13 bases, with 19 bases between them. CDR3 sequence reads: CASSLALSPGESPLHF. As DNA, the CDR3 is TGTGCCAGCAGCTTAGCGCTGAGTCCAGGGGAGTCTCCCCTCCACTTT.

This clonotype was seen ten or more times. This chain connects TRBV20-1 to TRBJ2-5; 12 nucleotides align to TRBD2. V dropped 6 bases and J dropped 5; count of bases not matched to a gene: 7. CDR1 and CDR2 from the germline V gene are DFQATT and SNEGSKA (reference sequence). The CDR3 loop spans 14 amino acids. CDR3 loop: CSAPTSGSGETQYF. For the CDR3, the DNA is TGCAGTGCCCCGACTAGCGGGAGTGGGGAGACCCAGTACTTC.